This T cell receptor (beta chain) was found in a study of technical replicates of blood from several donors. Generated by immunoSEQ multiplex PCR, the TCRdb table keeps only in-frame clones and is missing some. The sample gives over 65,000 clones, approximately 97% of which show up once; over 0.2% is in the top ten. Sequenced sample: T cells isolated from PBMCs. The source of this sequence is a human donor in good health.

The CDR3 sequence is CASSWFTGGVYEQYF. CDR3 bases: TGCGCCAGCAGCTGGTTTACGGGAGGGGTATACGAGCAGTACTTC. The chain is built from TRBV5-1 and TRBJ2-7; 8 bases agree with TRBD2. The J segment lost 4 bases and the V segment lost 3 bases, leaving 9 bases of the junction unmatched. The CDR3 is 15 residues long. Germline CDR1 and CDR2: SGHRS and YFSETQ.